The 4 T cell receptor beta chains below all came from one sample that was sequenced in a study of CD8+ T cells in alopecia areata. cDNA prepared by RNA extraction and subsequent reverse transcription served as the template for sequencing. The method was immunoSEQ multiplex PCR; TCRdb's version includes in-frame clones alone and lacks a portion of them. This sample carries some 82,000 clones, roughly 51% of them seen once, and the ten largest clones take about 6%. The source material was NKG2D-high CD8+ T cells sorted from blood. Source of these receptors: a human donor with alopecia areata.

J is TRBJ1-1 and V is TRBV6-6; D unclear. This CDR3 is built from 12 residues. The V gene's germline CDR1 is MNHNY and CDR2 SVGAGI (reference sequence). The V gene lost 6 bases and the J gene lost 3 bases, with 8 bases spanning the gap. The CDR3 bases are TGTGCCAGCAGCCCTCACCACACTGAAGCTTTCTTT. It specifies CASSPHHTEAFF.

The chain is built from TRBV23-1 and TRBJ1-6; maybe TRBD1 (6 bases). TRBV23-1 carries the ORF label, with uncertain function. CDR3 length equals 14 residues. Trimming left V 7 bases short and J 10 bases short, with 17 bases between. This CDR3 reads CASTPQGLTSPLHF. The CDR3 DNA reads TGCGCCAGCACACCACAGGGTCTTACCTCACCCCTCCACTTT.

The chain links TRBV28 to TRBJ2-5; TRBD2 matches at 7 bases. Per the germline V gene, CDR1 is MDHEN and CDR2 is SYDVKM. The CDR3 sequence is 11 residues long. V shed 8 bases and J 6 bases; nucleotides not matched to a gene: 3. The chain's CDR3 is CASVGGKTQYF. The CDR3 DNA sequence: TGTGCCAGCGTGGGAGGGAAGACCCAGTACTTC.

This clone has more than one count but fewer than ten. This chain uses TRBV29-1 with TRBJ2-7; TRBD2 matches 8 bases. The V gene end was trimmed by 1 base and the J gene end by 5 bases; junction bases not matched to a gene: 1. The CDR3 has 12 residues. Germline loops: CDR1 SQVTM, CDR2 ANQGSEA. The CDR3 nucleotides read TGCAGCGTTGAAGGACTAGCGAACGAGCAGTACTTC. It translates to CSVEGLANEQYF.